This T cell receptor beta chain emerged from a study of cytomegalovirus exposure and HLA in healthy donors. Study information: Genotyping showed less than 85% of over 350 donors falling in the Caucasian-associated ancestry cluster.

The PCR used 60 Vbeta and 13 Jbeta primers. The protocol was immunoSEQ multiplex PCR, while the TCRdb copy is restricted to in-frame clones and leaves out a portion. The repertoire consists of fewer than 150,000 clones, with approximately 80% occurring once and the leading ten covering around 4.9%. Germline CDR1 MDHEN, CDR2 SYDVKM. There are 19 residues in the CDR3. Trimming removed 6 bases from V and 8 bases from J, with 31 bases in between. Points from the study as a whole: It was fewer than 200 TCR beta chains that were listed as cytomegalovirus-associated. A later analysis, which compared TCR beta chains of equal frequency, found the HLA-associated ones more clonally expanded.

To note about this clone: The target antigen is unknown.

This sequence originates from a male donor in good health and CMV-seronegative. Sequenced sample: PBMCs. The J gene is TRBJ1-4, the V gene TRBV28; TRBD1 might be the D (5 bases). The CDR3 DNA is TGTGCCAGCAGGGTTCTCGTAGGTAGGGGAAGGGATCTTAGCGAAAAACTGTTTTTT. The encoded protein is CASRVLVGRGRDLSEKLFF.